The 12 T cell receptor beta chains presented below share a single source sample, sequenced in a study of identical twins. MiXCR, applied by TCRdb to the 5' RACE reads, yields one record per CDR3 protein. The table includes under 450,000 distinct CDR3 sequences, less than 20% detected once. Sequenced: naive T cells sorted from blood. Receptors were obtained from a man aged 50-60 years in good health.

There are a few counts of this clonotype. J is TRBJ2-7 and V is TRBV27, with 8 nucleotides matching TRBD1. Germline CDR1 and CDR2: MNHEY and SMNVEV (reference sequence). J gave up 3 bases and V 4 bases, and 8 bases lay outside the gene matches. The CDR3 runs to 15 residues. The DNA for the CDR3 is TGTGCCAGCAGTTGGGGACAGGCTGGAGTCTACGAGCAGTACTTC. Amino acid sequence: CASSWGQAGVYEQYF.

There are many counts of this clonotype. V gene TRBV9 combines with J gene TRBJ1-1, with D perhaps TRBD1 (6 bases). This CDR3 region has 12 residues. Trimming removed 7 bases from V and 5 bases from J, with 12 bases in between. From germline, CDR1 is SGDLS and CDR2 YYNGEE. This CDR3 is CASGTGSTEAFF. CDR3 coding DNA: TGTGCCAGCGGTACAGGGTCAACTGAAGCTTTCTTT.

The chain links TRBV11-2 to TRBJ2-1; 9 bases map to TRBD2. Germline values: CDR1 SGHAT, CDR2 FQNNGV. V shed 0 bases, J shed 12 bases, and the junction held 18 bases outside the gene matches. The CDR3 has 18 amino acids. The CDR3 sequence: CASSLDGPPWNSGSGQFF. The CDR3 nucleotides read TGTGCCAGCAGCTTAGATGGTCCCCCCTGGAATAGCGGGAGTGGGCAGTTCTTC. Drawing the rest from reference TRBV11-2 and TRBJ2-1, the complete variable domain is EAGVAQSPRYKIIEKRQSVAFWCNPISGHATLYWYQQILGQGPKLLIQFQNNGVVDDSQLPKDRFSAERLKGVDSTLKIQPAKLEDSAVYLCASSLDGPPWNSGSGQFFGPGTRLTVL.

This clonotype was observed a few times. V gene TRBV12-3 or TRBV12-4 combines with J gene TRBJ2-1, with 7 bases matching TRBD2. The ends lost 6 bases at V and 3 bases at J; junction bases unmatched: 5. The CDR3 is made up of 14 amino acids. This CDR3 is CASSLADNYNEQFF. Written as DNA, the CDR3 is TGTGCCAGCAGCCTAGCGGACAACTACAATGAGCAGTTCTTC.

This clonotype has more than one count but fewer than ten. V gene TRBV5-1 combines with J gene TRBJ2-7, with D maybe TRBD1 (5 bases). The CDR3 is 16 amino acids. Trimming stripped 1 base from V and 3 bases from J, with 17 bases between. Germline lookup yields CDR1 SGHRS and CDR2 YFSETQ. This CDR3 reads CASSLQGSGSFYEQYF. CDR3 in DNA: TGCGCCAGCAGCTTGCAGGGATCCGGTTCCTTCTACGAGCAGTACTTC.

The chain employs TRBV6-2 or TRBV6-3 and TRBJ2-7; 7 nucleotides align to TRBD2. Germline V gene lookup returns CDR1 MNHEY and CDR2 SVGEGT. The CDR3 extends over 15 amino acids. V shed 3 bases, J shed 0 bases, and the junction held 5 bases outside the gene matches. The CDR3 spells CASSYSGLSSYEQYF. CDR3 nucleotides: TGTGCCAGCAGTTATAGCGGGCTAAGCTCCTACGAGCAGTACTTC.

The V call is TRBV20-1, the J call TRBJ2-1; D unresolved. CDR3 length: 15 amino acids. V was shortened by 3 bases and J by 6 bases, with 18 bases between the two germline ends. The V gene's germline CDR1 is DFQATT and CDR2 SNEGSKA (reference sequence). For the CDR3, the DNA is TGCAGTGCTAGTGATATACACTCTGCGCGCAATGAGCAGTTCTTC. It yields the protein CSASDIHSARNEQFF.

There are many counts of this clonotype. The chain joins TRBV12-3 or TRBV12-4 to TRBJ2-2, with a tentative D call TRBD1 (6 bases). This CDR3 region has 14 residues. V lost 2 bases to trimming and J lost 5 bases, with 9 bases between them. The CDR3 region is CASSLTGPTGELFF. The CDR3 coding sequence is TGTGCCAGCAGTTTAACAGGGCCAACCGGGGAGCTGTTTTTT.

The chain employs TRBV28 and TRBJ2-7; 8 positions match TRBD2. The trim removed 6 bases at V and 3 bases at J, leaving 10 bases unmatched. CDR1 and CDR2 (germline): MDHEN, SYDVKM. The CDR3 has 15 amino acids. The CDR3 protein is CASSQTSGAYYEQYF. CDR3 nucleotides: TGTGCCAGCAGCCAAACTAGCGGAGCTTACTACGAGCAGTACTTC.

The chain recombines TRBV20-1 with TRBJ2-7; maybe TRBD2 (6 bases). Trimming stripped 0 bases from V and 2 bases from J, with 11 bases between. This CDR3 comprises 14 residues. CDR1 and CDR2 from the germline V gene are DFQATT and SNEGSKA (reference sequence). In nucleotides, the CDR3 is TGCAGTGCTAGAGAACGAGCGGGTCCCTACGAGCAGTACTTC. Protein product: CSARERAGPYEQYF.

This clonotype was counted once. The chain links TRBV4-2 to TRBJ1-4, with 7 bases fitting TRBD1. CDR3 size: 13 residues. The V and J ends lost 4 bases and 6 bases, in that order; junction bases with no gene match: 2. CDR1 is LGHNA, CDR2 YNFKEQ, per germline. Here the CDR3 DNA reads TGTGCCAGCAGCCCTGACAGGGATGAAAAACTGTTTTTT. Residues: CASSPDRDEKLFF.

The sample holds many counts of this clonotype. This chain connects TRBV12-3 or TRBV12-4 to TRBJ1-5; unclear D gene. With 5 bases removed from V and 0 bases from J, the gap between germline ends came to 8 bases. CDR3 length: 14 amino acids. The CDR3 nucleotides are TGTGCCAGCAGTCCGGGAGATAGCAATCAGCCCCAGCATTTT. It yields the protein CASSPGDSNQPQHF.